This entry describes one T cell receptor beta chain. In the original workflow: Reference gene primer amplification in the assay estimated nucleated cell counts. Here immunoSEQ multiplex PCR was the method, and the copy in TCRdb shows in-frame clones only, minus some. Clone size and the V and J calls come from that table; the DNA yielded D and trimming. Here the sample spans 45,000 to 50,000 clones, roughly 88% being singletons. The sample belongs to a study of blood T cell repertoires in COVID-19. As for the study in general: Acute and convalescent COVID-19 samples came from the United States, Italy and Spain.

Trimming removed 11 bases from V and 2 bases from J, with 10 bases in between. From germline, CDR1 is SGHAT and CDR2 FQNNGV. The CDR3 is made up of 13 amino acids. This clonotype originated in a man aged 65 to 79 with acute or convalescent COVID-19. Sequenced input: peripheral blood. The rearrangement uses TRBV11-2 and TRBJ1-6; maybe TRBD1 (5 bases). The CDR3 sequence: CAWQGAYNSPLHF. The CDR3 DNA follows: TGTGCCTGGCAGGGTGCCTATAATTCACCCCTCCACTTT.